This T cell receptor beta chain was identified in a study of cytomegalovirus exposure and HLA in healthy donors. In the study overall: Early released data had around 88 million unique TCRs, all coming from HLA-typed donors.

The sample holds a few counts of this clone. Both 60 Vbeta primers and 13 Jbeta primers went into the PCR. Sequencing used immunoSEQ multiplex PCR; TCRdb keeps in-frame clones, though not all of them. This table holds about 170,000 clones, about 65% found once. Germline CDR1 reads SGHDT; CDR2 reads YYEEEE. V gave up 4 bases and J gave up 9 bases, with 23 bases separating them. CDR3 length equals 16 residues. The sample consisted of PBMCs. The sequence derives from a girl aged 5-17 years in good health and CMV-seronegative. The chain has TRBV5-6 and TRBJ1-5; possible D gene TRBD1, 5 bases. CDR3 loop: CASSILDSKFSGPQHF. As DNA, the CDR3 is TGTGCCAGCAGCATTTTAGACAGCAAATTTAGTGGGCCCCAGCATTTT.